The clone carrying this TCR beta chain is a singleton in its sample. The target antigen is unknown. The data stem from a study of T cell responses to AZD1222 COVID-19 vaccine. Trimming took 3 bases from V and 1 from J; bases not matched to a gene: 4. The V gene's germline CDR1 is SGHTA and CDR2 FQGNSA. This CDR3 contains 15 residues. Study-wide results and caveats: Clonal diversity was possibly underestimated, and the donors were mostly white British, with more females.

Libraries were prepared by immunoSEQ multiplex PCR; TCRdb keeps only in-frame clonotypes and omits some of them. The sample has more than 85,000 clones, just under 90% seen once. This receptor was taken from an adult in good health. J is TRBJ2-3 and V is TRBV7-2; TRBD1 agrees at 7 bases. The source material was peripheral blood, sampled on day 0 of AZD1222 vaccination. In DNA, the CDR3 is TGTGCCAGCAGCTTTAGACAGGGACGCACAGATACGCAGTATTTT. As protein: CASSFRQGRTDTQYF.